This record concerns one T cell receptor (beta chain) sequence. The sample holds one count of this clone. Which antigen it targets is not known. Base quality data are lacking; no much larger clone is found one base away. Libraries came from the immunoSEQ multiplex PCR assay. For the multiplex PCR, a mixture combining 60 forward primers for TCR Vbeta segments and 13 reverse primers for TCR Jbeta segments was used. Amplification of the CDR3 region of rearranged TCR beta genes was performed with a multiplex PCR assay on genomic DNA. Amplified TCR beta libraries were sequenced as 87-base-pair reads on the Illumina HiSeq System. Per the authors' processing: In a later analysis, some 80 million unique TCR beta chains were counted across the 500 to 700 repertoires, and some 10 million of these chains were shared by at least two donors. To remove PCR and sequencing errors, raw reads were error-corrected and collapsed into unique sequences using a nearest-neighbor algorithm that merged closely related sequences. V, D and J gene segments were assigned by aligning CDR3 sequences to IMGT reference sequences. For a sequence to be retained, a match of at least six nucleotides was required to both a V gene segment and a J gene segment. Rearrangements were called productive when the CDR3 lacked stop codons and stayed in frame with V and J; all others were non-productive. CDR3 was defined by IMGT convention, running from the second conserved V-encoded cysteine to the conserved J-encoded phenylalanine. The earlier analysis of more than 450 of the donors excluded sequences that lacked an unambiguous match to a single V gene segment. In an earlier analysis of about 590 of the donors, a V segment was called functional when productive rearrangements were above 56.7%, and segregating when the standard deviation between donors exceeded 5%. To diagnose cytomegalovirus status from the catalog of TCR beta chain sequences, a statistical classification framework was built. In a later analysis, TCR nucleotide sequences were compared against IMGT/GENE-DB human TR gene sequences so that V and J genes could be assigned. The TCRdist pipeline was used in a later analysis to assign CDR3 sequences and most-parsimonious VDJ recombination scenarios. In a later analysis, each TCR beta chain was defined by its CDR3 amino acid sequence together with its V-gene family, and reads lacking a unique V-gene family were excluded. As a way to deal with suspected cross-contamination and a sequencing artifact, a later analysis dropped roughly 620 nucleotide sequences that were highly shared and had low generation probability. A later analysis calculated a clonal expansion index for each public chain from normalized within-repertoire ranks of inferred template counts. In a later analysis, generation probabilities were computed using a VDJ recombination model fitted to out-of-frame rearrangements, and the results were checked against IGoR. In a later analysis, hypergeometric tests were used to score TCR-TCR, TCR-HLA and TCR-CMV co-occurrence, with a repertoire-size bias correction applied to TCR pairs. A later analysis estimated false discovery rates by permuting HLA or CMV assignments 20 times. In a later analysis, co-occurring TCRs were grouped using DBSCAN, and TCRdist sequence similarity was added for clustering within HLA-allele-positive subsets. Repertoires with fewer than 30,000 or more than 120,000 public chains were left out of co-occurrence clustering, as were five repertoires with anomalous nucleotide sharing. The table was pulled from immuneACCESS by TCRdb, which kept in-frame rearrangements only. Such tables lose some clones; where checked, under half of the loss comes from unresolved V genes, and the rest has no known cause. From that table come the V and J calls and clone size; the DNA was used to work out D and trimming. Present in this sample are 150,000 to 200,000 clones, roughly 83% of which were seen just once. 0.25% to 0.3% of the sample rests with the top ten.

The sample originates from a study of cytomegalovirus exposure and HLA in healthy donors (dated by TCRdb to about 2017). The study in broad terms: According to an earlier analysis of around 600 of the donors, about 170 million T cells yielded some 120 million unique TCR beta sequences and about 300 Gb of sequence data. An early release covering roughly 640 HLA-typed donors comprised approximately 300 gigabases of sequencing data and roughly 85 million unique TCR sequences. Of the 300 to 500 genotyped donors, 81% were placed in the genetic ancestry cluster associated with self-reported Caucasian donors. The aim of the study was to test whether cataloging public T cell receptors could identify signatures of past pathogen exposure. The study profiled the T cell repertoires of 550 to 700 subjects by immunosequencing and related them to cytomegalovirus serostatus. In addition to the first cohort of about 650 subjects, a separate validation cohort of under 150 different subjects was used. High-throughput TCR immunosequencing, statistical association of individual TCRs with disease status, and machine learning were combined to predict cytomegalovirus infection status. A later analysis re-examined previously published TCR beta repertoires from roughly 720 donors and added high-resolution HLA genotyping to investigate patterns of TCR occurrence. The later analysis used no new phenotypic data to find candidate immune exposures, relying instead on TCR beta sequences and their occurrence across donors. In an earlier analysis of 587 of the donors, high-throughput TCR beta sequencing was used to judge whether each TCR beta V gene segment behaved as functional or pseudogenic. Donor age, sex, ethnicity and CMV serostatus were compiled alongside the repertoire data. In a later genetic analysis, genome-wide SNP genotypes for about 65% of the roughly 700 donors were used, and that subset was treated as a discovery cohort. All discovery cohort repertoires had been generated using a single sequencing platform. HLA typing covered class I and class II loci at four-digit resolution. The number of donors typed differed by locus, with roughly 620-630 for A, B, C, DRB1 and DQB1, around 500 for DQA1, approximately 570 for DPA1, and around 450 for DPB1. A handful of DR-DQ haplotypes were handled as single units for association and clustering because linkage in the cohort was strong. Among about 400 genotyped donors of the cohort, an average of approximately 220,000 unique TCR beta nucleotide sequences was sequenced per donor, of which roughly 17% were non-productive.

Including cysteine and phenylalanine, the CDR3 has 18 amino acids. The only DNA kept is the CDR3, 54 bases in frame from the first base. The germline V gene gives CDR1 as SGHVS and CDR2 as FQNEAQ. The junction carries 22 bases between V and J, which are trimmed by 5 bases and 0 bases respectively. Overall study results and their limits: The study gave a list of some 150 TCR beta chains associated with cytomegalovirus. The classifier was reported to diagnose cytomegalovirus status with high specificity and sensitivity in both the original cohort and the validation cohort. Strong co-occurrence of HLA alleles, especially DR and DQ, made assigning TCR associations to individual alleles difficult. Correlated functional status among segregating V segments might be attributable to linkage disequilibrium, but an unknown experimental factor could not be ruled out. A later genetic analysis reported fewer N-insertions in productive TCRs among donors in an Asian-associated ancestry cluster than the roughly 700-donor mean. Because some donors lacked HLA typing at each locus, the association tests relied only on the typed subset. In a later analysis, the rate of TCR association differed among HLA loci, with DRB1 alleles having the most associated TCRs and HLA-C alleles having the fewest. Sequencing depth was assumed to be roughly uniform across donors in the presence/absence analyses, though that assumption may not hold. In this cohort, only TCR beta chains were sequenced, and detectable features were limited by the absence of alpha or paired-chain data. While some public TCRs were present in many individuals, most TCR sequences turned up only very rarely across donors. For the cohort, immune exposure information was limited to CMV serostatus. A cluster of highly shared sequence variants was judged likely to represent a technical artifact of the sequencing pipeline. A later analysis found that HLA-associated TCR beta chains were more clonally expanded and had lower generation probabilities than equally common non-associated chains. Because counts were too low, roughly 17 rarely observed V segments, including chromosome 9 orphons, were left out of the earlier analysis of some 600 of the donors. Some IMGT-functional V segments, including TRBV6-2 and TRBV6-3, could not be told apart with the 87-base-pair reads, so those segments were excluded. In an earlier analysis of more than 500 of the donors, most TCR beta V segments appeared in productive rearrangements about 87% or about 30% of the time, broadly matching IMGT annotations. A few of the identified cytomegalovirus-associated TCR beta chains were confirmed in vitro to be specific for cytomegalovirus antigens. A further reported finding was that TCR beta sequences accurately predicted the HLA-A and HLA-B alleles for most subjects in the first cohort. A later genetic analysis associated a missense DCLRE1C variant with V-gene and J-gene trimming of TCR beta chains, and an independent cohort replicated the association. A later analysis associated about 17,000 TCR beta sequences with specific HLA alleles at a false discovery rate of 0.05. The authors suggested that the approach could potentially be extended to other disease states and immunological phenotypes. A later analysis found that most CMV-associated TCR beta chains appeared HLA-restricted, with HLA associations seemingly driven largely by CMV exposure. According to a later analysis, parvovirus B19, influenza, CMV and Epstein-Barr virus appeared linked to several top co-occurrence clusters.

The cohort consisted of some 670 healthy bone marrow donors. At the time of sampling, every cohort member was nominally healthy, though immune exposures that went unrecorded were likely present. The donor was CMV seronegative and belonged to the group of 352 seronegative cohort members. A peripheral blood sample was provided by each donor, and peripheral blood mononuclear cells were used for TCR beta sequencing. Genomic DNA was extracted from the blood cell samples with the Qiagen DNeasy Blood Extraction Kit. The chain is assembled from TRBV7-8 and TRBJ1-2; the D gene is perhaps TRBD1, from 6 matching bases. The sequenced material came from PBMCs. The sequence was collected from a boy aged 5-17 years in good health and CMV-seronegative. The nucleotide sequence is given as TGTGCCAGCAGCGCCCGGAGCACTACAGGGCCTACTAACTATGGCTACACCTTC. Its protein product is CASSARSTTGPTNYGYTF.